This entry features one T cell receptor (beta chain) sequence. Its antigen is currently not known. No clone much larger than this one lies a single base away; base qualities are absent. From cysteine to phenylalanine, the CDR3 is 14 amino acids long. Kept here is only the CDR3 DNA, which spans 42 bases and is read in frame from base 1. CDR1 MNHEY and CDR2 SVGAGI were looked up in the germline V gene. V trim: 6 bases; J trim: 0 bases; unmatched bases: 2. Each collaborating institution followed its own protocols to collect whole blood in K2EDTA tubes. For TCRbeta analysis, collaborator samples were shipped as frozen whole blood, as isolated PBMCs, or as DNA extracted from either sample type. This specimen comes from a study of blood T cell repertoires in COVID-19 (dated by TCRdb to 2020 to 2021). Background for the entire study: The collaborator samples originated in the United States, Italy and Spain and spanned the acute and convalescent phases of COVID-19. A de-identified subject ID, COVID-19 status, age in years and sex were almost always included in the sample metadata. Where HLA class I and class II types were available, the types were taken from metadata supplied by the sample provider, not from assay-based typing. Samples came from the ongoing ImmuneRACE study (first 160 participants) plus 1,254 subjects from 6 global collaborators. Deeply sampled blood TCRbeta repertoires from subjects exposed to, actively infected with, or recovered from COVID-19 were included in the dataset. The repertoires were released in a freely available public database meant as a resource for research on the immune response to SARS-CoV-2. The material from the prospective study consisted of cDNA or gDNA derived from T cells, B-cell-depleted T cells, or PBMCs.

TCRbeta CDR3 regions were amplified from genomic DNA by means of the immunoSEQ Assay, a bias-controlled multiplex PCR. As for how the authors treated the data: Within the assay, amplification of reference gene primers was used to estimate how many nucleated cells each sample contained. Sequence reads were collapsed and filtered to measure the absolute abundance of every unique TCRbeta CDR3 rearrangement. For each sample, productive Simpson clonality was calculated by taking the square root of Simpson's diversity index across productive rearrangements. TCRdb holds this immuneACCESS table with in-frame rearrangements only. Some clones are missing; in checked studies, unresolved V genes explain under half, and the rest has no known cause. V, J and clone size reflect that table, while D and trimming were determined from the DNA. The sample yields roughly 200,000 clones; just under 80% were counted once. The top ten clones comprise 6.5% of the sample.

General study outcomes and caveats: The quantity of clinical and demographic metadata differed by source and by participant and was supplied without curation.

Rearrangement joined TRBV6-5 to TRBJ1-5; TRBD1 lines up with 7 middle nucleotides. The TCR comes from a man in his 70s with active or convalescent COVID-19. The sequenced sample consisted of peripheral blood. The nucleotide sequence reads as follows: TGTGCCAGCAGGTGGACAGGTAGCAATCAGCCCCAGCATTTT. Translated, this gives CASRWTGSNQPQHF.